Shown below are 23 T cell receptor beta chains from a single sample sequenced in a study of cytomegalovirus exposure and HLA in healthy donors. PCR used 60 Vbeta primers and 13 Jbeta primers. Libraries were prepared by immunoSEQ multiplex PCR; TCRdb keeps only in-frame clonotypes and omits some of them. The sample consists of 73,000 or so clones, roughly 77% of them appearing once. Sequences were obtained from PBMCs. Receptors originate from a human donor in good health.

This clone was detected only once. The chain uses TRBV6-6 and TRBJ1-6, with 7 bases fitting TRBD1. Germline V gene lookup returns CDR1 MNHNY and CDR2 SVGAGI (reference sequence). This CDR3 is 14 amino acids long. J gave up 6 bases and V 5 bases, and 4 bases lay outside the gene matches. The CDR3 reads CASSQDRSNSPLHF. The CDR3, as DNA: TGTGCCAGCAGTCAGGACAGGAGTAATTCACCCCTCCACTTT.

V and J are TRBV28 and TRBJ2-1, with 9 bases fitting TRBD2. V lost 5 bases, J lost 1 base, and 3 bases stayed unmatched. This CDR3 is 15 amino acids long. CDR1 and CDR2 from the germline V gene are MDHEN and SYDVKM. The CDR3 DNA sequence: TGTGCCAGCAGTGCCCTAGCGGGGTCCTACAATGAGCAGTTCTTC. Protein product: CASSALAGSYNEQFF.

The V call is TRBV5-1, the J call TRBJ1-6, with a tentative D call TRBD1 (6 bases). In germline, CDR1 is SGHRS, CDR2 YFSETQ. The CDR3 is 14 residues long. V shed 5 bases and J shed 7 bases, with 13 bases lying between them. CDR3 in DNA: TGCGCCAGCAGTCAGGACAGAAAAAATTCACCCCTCCACTTT. Its translation: CASSQDRKNSPLHF. Supplemented by reference TRBV5-1 and TRBJ1-6, the full variable domain reads KAGVTQTPRYLIKTRGQQVTLSCSPISGHRSVSWYQQTPGQGLQFLFEYFSETQRNKGNFPGRFSGRQFSNSRSEMNVSTLELGDSALYLCASSQDRKNSPLHFGNGTRLTVT.

This clone was seen a few times. V is TRBV19 and J is TRBJ1-1, with a weak D call TRBD1 (5 bases). The CDR3 is 13 residues long. Germline CDR1 is LNHDA and CDR2 is SQIVND (reference sequence). V shed 8 bases and J shed 3 bases, with 13 bases lying between them. This CDR3 is CASGTTGDTEAFF. The CDR3 DNA follows: TGTGCCAGTGGGACCACGGGGGACACTGAAGCTTTCTTT. Complete variable domain (other parts from reference TRBV19 and TRBJ1-1): DGGITQSPKYLFRKEGQNVTLSCEQNLNHDAMYWYRQDPGQGLRLIYYSQIVNDFQKGDIAEGYSVSREKKESFPLTVTSAQKNPTAFYLCASGTTGDTEAFFGQGTRLTVV.

The V call is TRBV5-1, the J call TRBJ2-4, with D possibly matching TRBD1 (6 bases). This CDR3 has 15 residues. V lost 3 bases, J lost 0 bases, and 10 bases lay in between. Looked up from germline, CDR1 is SGHRS and CDR2 is YFSETQ. CDR3 coding DNA: TGCGCCAGCAGCTCCGGGACATTAGCCAAAAACATTCAGTACTTC. This codes for CASSSGTLAKNIQYF.

The V gene is TRBV9, the J gene TRBJ2-5, with TRBD1 as a possible D gene (7 bases). V dropped 3 bases and J dropped 5 bases, with 14 bases sitting between them. The CDR3 loop spans 14 amino acids. Germline assignment: CDR1 SGDLS and CDR2 YYNGEE. DNA for the CDR3: TGTGCCAGCAGCGCTGCGGAGGGGGCGGAGACCCAGTACTTC. Residues: CASSAAEGAETQYF.

The V call is TRBV29-1, the J call TRBJ1-2; 10 nucleotides line up with TRBD1. Germline V lookup: CDR1 SQVTM, CDR2 ANQGSEA. J was trimmed by 7 bases and V by 3 bases; bases with no gene match: 8. The CDR3 totals 14 residues. The CDR3 region is CSVEGTGALAGYTF. In DNA form, the CDR3 reads TGCAGCGTTGAGGGGACAGGGGCTCTGGCTGGCTACACCTTC.

This chain joins TRBV5-1 and TRBJ1-2; 9 nucleotides match TRBD1. CDR3 length: 15 residues. V was pared by 3 bases and J by 4 bases, with 7 bases of the junction left unmatched. The germline V gene encodes CDR1 SGHRS and CDR2 YFSETQ. CDR3 amino acids: CASSSATGGPYGYTF. In nucleotides, the CDR3 is TGCGCCAGCAGCTCGGCTACAGGGGGCCCCTATGGCTACACCTTC.

The V call is TRBV2, the J call TRBJ1-1, with 8 positions matching TRBD1. Losses at the gene ends were 10 bases for V and 0 bases for J; bases not matched to a gene: 7. Per the germline V gene, CDR1 is SNHLY and CDR2 is FYNNEI. The CDR3 length is 14 residues. CDR3 sequence reads: CATRRDRLNTEAFF. The CDR3 DNA reads as TGTGCCACCCGTCGGGACAGGCTGAACACTGAAGCTTTCTTT.

The V call is TRBV7-2, the J call TRBJ2-7; 8 nucleotides line up with TRBD2. Germline CDR1 and CDR2: SGHTA and FQGNSA. V shed 5 bases, J shed 6 bases, and the junction held 9 bases outside the gene matches. This CDR3 spans 14 amino acids. The CDR3 sequence: CASSLNHRGGEQYF. As DNA, the CDR3 is TGTGCCAGCAGCCTAAATCATCGGGGGGGCGAGCAGTACTTC. Drawing the rest from reference TRBV7-2 and TRBJ2-7, the complete variable domain is GAGVSQSPSNKVTEKGKDVELRCDPISGHTALYWYRQSLGQGLEFLIYFQGNSAPDKSGLPSDRFSAERTGGSVSTLTIQRTQQEDSAVYLCASSLNHRGGEQYFGPGTRLTVT.

The chain is built from TRBV18 and TRBJ1-4; D is undetermined. The CDR3 is made up of 15 amino acids. Germline V gene lookup returns CDR1 KGHSH and CDR2 LQKENI. V lost 5 bases and J lost 9, with 19 bases in between. Written as DNA, the CDR3 is TGTGCCAGCTCAGAATCCCAGGATTTGGGTAAAAAACTGTTTTTT. It specifies CASSESQDLGKKLFF.

This clone was seen a handful of times. The chain combines TRBV29-1 with TRBJ1-1, with D maybe TRBD1 (6 bases). Germline assignment: CDR1 SQVTM and CDR2 ANQGSEA. This CDR3 spans 14 amino acids. Trimming shortened V by 6 bases and J by 4 bases, and 18 bases separated the two germline ends. In DNA, the CDR3 is TGCAGCGTCGATGAAGGGGGATTGGGCACTGAAGCTTTCTTT. Translation gives CSVDEGGLGTEAFF.

The rearrangement links TRBV28 to TRBJ2-5; D might be TRBD1 (7 bases). The length of the CDR3 is 14 residues. Deletions cut 8 bases from V and 3 bases from J, with 16 bases between. CDR1 and CDR2 (germline): MDHEN, SYDVKM. CDR3 in DNA: TGTGCCAGCCTACCGGGCAGGGGGGAAGAGACCCAGTACTTC. Protein: CASLPGRGEETQYF.

The rearrangement uses TRBV11-2 and TRBJ2-5; possibly TRBD2 for D (7 bases). The length of the CDR3 is 16 residues. The germline CDR1 and CDR2 sequences are SGHAT and FQNNGV. V gave up 3 bases and J gave up 3 bases, with 17 bases separating them. As DNA, the CDR3 is TGTGCCAGCAGCTTCCGATTAGGGGGGGGAAAAGAGACCCAGTACTTC. Protein product: CASSFRLGGGKETQYF.

The chain recombines TRBV27 with TRBJ1-6; D call uncertain. The CDR3 runs to 16 residues. Trimming took 5 bases from V and 8 from J, leaving 19 bases between them. Germline CDR1 is MNHEY and CDR2 is SMNVEV (reference sequence). The CDR3 DNA sequence: TGTGCCAGCAGTACGCGCGGGCGGGCTTTGGATTCACCCCTCCACTTT. Its translation is CASSTRGRALDSPLHF.

Notes on this clone: The junction differs from germline at one of its ends, possibly a read error. J is TRBJ2-1 and V is TRBV7-7, with 7 bases lining up with TRBD2. The CDR3 totals 15 residues. Germline lookup yields CDR1 SSHAT and CDR2 FNYEAQ (reference sequence). The CDR3 DNA follows: TGTGCTAGCAGCTTAGACGACGGGGGGTACAATGAGCAGTTCTTC. Protein sequence: CASSLDDGGYNEQFF.

CDR3 amino acids: CAWSVGPALASDTQYF. The CDR3 nucleotides read TGTGCCTGGAGTGTTGGCCCTGCCCTAGCATCAGATACGCAGTATTTT. The gene calls are TRBV30 and TRBJ2-3; perhaps TRBD2 as D (5 bases). The CDR3 is 16 amino acids. CDR1 and CDR2 (germline): GTSNPN, SVGIG (reference sequence). Trimming left V 0 bases short and J 4 bases short, with 17 bases between.

CDR3 in DNA: TGTGCCAGCAGTGAAGTGGGGCGCGAGCAGTACTTC. Protein product: CASSEVGREQYF. The gene calls are TRBV6-1 and TRBJ2-7; possibly TRBD1 for D (5 bases). With 1 base removed from V and 6 bases from J, the gap between germline ends came to 7 bases. This CDR3 is built from 12 residues. Germline lookup yields CDR1 MNHNS and CDR2 SASEGT.

This clone was seen just once. The rearrangement joins TRBV13 to TRBJ2-3, with TRBD1 as a possible D gene (6 bases). CDR3 size: 13 residues. V was shortened by 5 bases and J by 5 bases, with 11 bases between the two germline ends. Germline V gene sequence: CDR1 PRHDT, CDR2 FYEKMQ (reference sequence). The DNA of the CDR3 is TGTGCCAGCAGCCAAGGGGGACAAGATACGCAGTATTTT. It encodes CASSQGGQDTQYF.

The chain joins TRBV6-5 to TRBJ1-6; D remains ambiguous. CDR3 size: 12 residues. V was trimmed by 8 bases and J by 9 bases, leaving 11 bases between them. The germline gives CDR1 MNHEY, CDR2 SVGAGI. The CDR3 DNA is TGTGCCAGCGGGAGGGCCGGTTCACCCCTCCACTTT. Translation gives CASGRAGSPLHF.

The chain has TRBV11-3 and TRBJ2-3; 8 bases line up with TRBD1. The CDR3 is made up of 13 amino acids. CDR1 is SGHNT, CDR2 YENEEA, per germline. CDR3 nucleotides: TGTGCAGTATCCGGCGGGGACAGGGATACGCAGTATTTT. This codes for CAVSGGDRDTQYF.

The table lists this clone with a count of one. This chain connects TRBV11-2 to TRBJ2-3, with D possibly being TRBD2 (5 bases). CDR1 and CDR2 from the germline V gene are SGHAT and FQNNGV. V was trimmed by 5 bases and J by 0 bases, leaving 9 bases between them. This CDR3 comprises 14 residues. In DNA form, the CDR3 reads TGTGCCAGCAGCAGGCGCGGGAGCACAGATACGCAGTATTTT. It yields the protein CASSRRGSTDTQYF. Using reference TRBV11-2 and TRBJ2-3 for the parts outside the CDR3, the full variable domain is EAGVAQSPRYKIIEKRQSVAFWCNPISGHATLYWYQQILGQGPKLLIQFQNNGVVDDSQLPKDRFSAERLKGVDSTLKIQPAKLEDSAVYLCASSRRGSTDTQYFGPGTRLTVL.

The chain uses TRBV6-4 and TRBJ1-5, with 9 nucleotides matching TRBD1. The J segment lost 6 bases and the V segment lost 6 bases, leaving 6 bases of the junction unmatched. Germline assignment: CDR1 MRHNA and CDR2 SNTAGT. The CDR3 consists of 14 residues. The CDR3 nucleotides are TGTGCCAGCAGGACAGGGGGGTCCGGTCAGCCCCAGCATTTT. This encodes CASRTGGSGQPQHF.